One sample yielded the 21 T cell receptor beta chains listed below, sequenced in a study of Tregs in tolerant kidney transplant recipients. TCRdb's table, derived via immunoSEQ multiplex PCR, lists solely in-frame clones and lacks some. The sample lists 110,000 or so clones; about 90% were seen once. The sequencing input was CD4+ T cells from blood. These receptor sequences come from a human donor in good health.

The V gene is TRBV4-1, the J gene TRBJ1-6, with 8 bases aligning to TRBD1. The CDR3 has 16 amino acids. Trimming removed 1 base from V and 9 bases from J; junction bases left unmatched: 8. Germline lookup yields CDR1 MGHRA and CDR2 YSYEKL. The DNA for the CDR3 is TGCGCCAGCAGCCAAGTGGGGACAGGATGGAGTTCACCCCTCCACTTT. Its protein is CASSQVGTGWSSPLHF.

The V and J genes are TRBV25-1 and TRBJ1-3; no clear D. CDR3 length: 14 residues. Germline values: CDR1 MGHDK, CDR2 SYGVNS. The V end was cut by 5 bases, the J end by 0 bases, with 8 bases between. This chain's CDR3 is CASSSISSGNTIYF. The CDR3 DNA is TGTGCCAGCAGTTCAATAAGCTCTGGAAACACCATATATTTT.

Only one count was recorded for this clone. This chain links TRBV19 with TRBJ1-2; 11 nucleotides align to TRBD1. Per germline, CDR1 LNHDA and CDR2 SQIVND (reference sequence). The CDR3 sequence is 13 residues long. The junction had 3 bases not matched to a gene; V was cut back by 4 bases and J by 8 bases. CDR3 region: CASSKDRGLGYTF. The CDR3 nucleotides read TGTGCCAGTAGTAAGGACAGGGGGCTCGGCTACACCTTC.

The CDR3 DNA is TGTGCCAGTATTGAGAGCAGTGGACAGAACTATGGCTACACCTTC. This codes for CASIESSGQNYGYTF. The V call is TRBV19, the J call TRBJ1-2; tentative D call: TRBD1 (6 bases). Germline assignment: CDR1 LNHDA and CDR2 SQIVND (reference sequence). The CDR3 totals 15 residues. V lost 7 bases and J lost 2, with 17 bases in between.

CDR3 in DNA: TGTGCCTGGAGTACCCCGACAGCGGGCCGGGGAAAACTGTTTTTT. Its protein is CAWSTPTAGRGKLFF. The gene calls are TRBV30 and TRBJ1-4; D is possibly TRBD1 (5 bases). This CDR3 is 15 amino acids long. Germline-derived CDR1 and CDR2 are GTSNPN and SVGIG (reference sequence). The germline V and J ends were trimmed by 2 bases and 10 bases, with 20 bases remaining between them.

The chain links TRBV5-5 to TRBJ2-7; possibly TRBD2 for D (6 bases). Trimming left V 4 bases short and J 2 bases short, with 19 bases between. Germline loops: CDR1 SGHKS, CDR2 YYEKEE (reference sequence). This CDR3 spans 16 amino acids. Here the CDR3 DNA reads TGTGCCAGCAGCCCAAGAGCCGGGACGGGGGCCTACGAGCAGTACTTC. Its translation: CASSPRAGTGAYEQYF.

Only one count was recorded for this clone. The rearrangement links TRBV30 to TRBJ2-7; 9 nucleotides line up with TRBD2. V lost 7 bases to trimming and J lost 3 bases; unmatched junction nucleotides: 7. Germline values: CDR1 GTSNPN, CDR2 SVGIG (reference sequence). This CDR3 has 13 amino acids. This CDR3 is CASSAGGLYEQYF. The DNA of the CDR3 is TGTGCCTCCTCAGCGGGGGGACTCTACGAGCAGTACTTC.

This rearrangement joins TRBV4-2 to TRBJ2-3, with 9 bases fitting TRBD2. The CDR3 sequence is 17 residues long. J was trimmed by 5 bases and V by 2 bases; bases with no gene match: 11. Germline CDR1 is LGHNA and CDR2 is YNFKEQ. The CDR3 spells CASSQSGSGSGGDTQYF. CDR3 DNA sequence: TGTGCCAGCAGCCAAAGCGGATCGGGTAGCGGGGGAGATACGCAGTATTTT.

V is TRBV5-5 and J is TRBJ1-5; 7 nucleotides align to TRBD1. Germline CDR1 SGHKS, CDR2 YYEKEE (reference sequence). The CDR3 covers 15 residues. Trimming at V came to 5 bases and at J to 0 bases, leaving 5 bases not matched to a gene. The CDR3 region is CASRGTDYSNQPQHF. DNA of the CDR3: TGTGCCAGCAGGGGGACAGATTATAGCAATCAGCCCCAGCATTTT.

CDR3 nucleotides: TGTGCCAGCAGCCCCCCCGGGACACGGTTCGGCGAGCAGTACTTC. Translating it yields CASSPPGTRFGEQYF. The J gene is TRBJ2-7, the V gene TRBV6-5, with a possible D match to TRBD1 (6 bases). Germline V gives CDR1 MNHEY, CDR2 SVGAGI. Trimming removed 6 bases at V and 6 bases at J, with 21 bases between. The CDR3 has 15 residues.

This sequence joins TRBV5-1 and TRBJ2-5, with D possibly TRBD1 on 5 matching bases. Germline CDR1 is SGHRS and CDR2 is YFSETQ. Trimming removed 2 bases from V and 1 base from J, with 18 bases in between. There are 17 residues in the CDR3. The CDR3 DNA reads as TGCGCCAGCAGCTTATCCTGGGGCAGGCAAATCCAAGAGACCCAGTACTTC. It codes for CASSLSWGRQIQETQYF.

This chain connects TRBV9 to TRBJ1-2; 7 bases agree with TRBD1. The germline gives CDR1 SGDLS, CDR2 YYNGEE. The ends lost 0 bases at V and 6 bases at J; junction bases unmatched: 5. The CDR3 covers 14 residues. The CDR3, as DNA: TGTGCCAGCAGCGTAGGACAGGGTGACAATGGCTACACCTTC. Translated: CASSVGQGDNGYTF.

The chain has TRBV6-5 and TRBJ1-3; D is unclear. V dropped 6 bases and J dropped 10 bases, with 22 bases sitting between them. The CDR3 runs 15 residues. The germline V gene has CDR1 MNHEY and CDR2 SVGAGI. This chain's CDR3 is CASSSGGSPGLTIYF. In DNA form, the CDR3 reads TGTGCCAGCAGCTCCGGAGGGAGTCCTGGTCTTACCATATATTTT.

V is TRBV6-4 and J is TRBJ2-1; 7 nucleotides line up with TRBD1. The CDR3 sequence is 18 residues long. The junction had 12 bases not matched to a gene; V was cut back by 3 bases and J by 1 base. Germline values: CDR1 MRHNA, CDR2 SNTAGT. CDR3 protein: CASSEKGQSGWSYNEQFF. The CDR3 nucleotides are TGTGCCAGCAGTGAAAAGGGACAGAGCGGTTGGTCCTACAATGAGCAGTTCTTC.

This rearrangement joins TRBV5-1 to TRBJ2-5, with TRBD1 identical over 8 bases. J lost 1 base, V lost 4 bases, and 6 bases had no gene match. Germline values: CDR1 SGHRS, CDR2 YFSETQ. CDR3 size: 15 residues. CDR3 DNA: TGCGCCAGCAGCCCACGACAGGGGAGCCAAGAGACCCAGTACTTC. Protein sequence: CASSPRQGSQETQYF.

This rearrangement joins TRBV20-1 to TRBJ1-1, with D maybe TRBD1 (5 bases). The V gene's germline CDR1 is DFQATT and CDR2 SNEGSKA (reference sequence). The CDR3 length is 11 residues. V was shortened by 1 base and J by 10 bases, with 10 bases between the two germline ends. The CDR3 DNA reads TGCAGTGCTAGAGCCGACCAGGGAGCTTTCTTT. It is translated as CSARADQGAFF.

The chain joins TRBV1 to TRBJ1-4; the listed D gene, TRBD1, was not tested against the DNA. TRBV1 is flagged as a pseudogene. This CDR3 is 13 amino acids long. CDR3: CTSIGGPNEKLFF. CDR3 bases: TGCACCAGCATAGGGGGTCCCAATGAAAAACTGTTTTTT.

The chain uses TRBV19 and TRBJ2-7, with 7 bases aligning to TRBD1. This CDR3 spans 15 amino acids. J lost 6 bases, V lost 5 bases, and 13 bases had no gene match. In germline, CDR1 is LNHDA, CDR2 SQIVND (reference sequence). The DNA of the CDR3 is TGTGCCAGTAGTGCTGACAGGGCCCAGCTCTCCGAGCAGTACTTC. Its protein product is CASSADRAQLSEQYF.

The chain uses TRBV6-1 and TRBJ1-2, with a tentative D call TRBD1 (5 bases). From germline, CDR1 is MNHNS and CDR2 SASEGT. The CDR3 extends over 13 amino acids. V shed 4 bases and J shed 4 bases, with 10 bases lying between them. This CDR3 reads CASSVGGIYGYTF. The CDR3 bases are TGTGCCAGCAGTGTCGGGGGGATCTATGGCTACACCTTC.

The chain combines TRBV9 with TRBJ1-2; D possibly corresponds to TRBD1 (5 bases). CDR1 is SGDLS, CDR2 YYNGEE, per germline. Trimming pared 0 bases from V and 5 bases from J, leaving 14 bases between. The CDR3 extends over 15 amino acids. CDR3 sequence reads: CASSVGFGQGYGYTF. CDR3 coding DNA: TGTGCCAGCAGCGTAGGTTTTGGTCAGGGATATGGCTACACCTTC. The full variable domain, in which reference TRBV9 and TRBJ1-2 provide the parts outside the CDR3, is DSGVTQTPKHLITATGQRVTLRCSPRSGDLSVYWYQQSLDQGLQFLIQYYNGEERAKGNILERFSAQQFPDLHSELNLSSLELGDSALYFCASSVGFGQGYGYTFGSGTRLTVV.

V usage is TRBV15 and J usage is TRBJ2-7, with 15 bases aligning to TRBD2. CDR1 and CDR2 from the germline V gene are LNHNV and YYDKDF (reference sequence). CDR3 length: 16 residues. The ends lost 5 bases at V and 3 bases at J; junction bases unmatched: 5. CDR3 nucleotides: TGTGCCACCAGCTCGGGACTAGCGGGGGGTTTCTACGAGCAGTACTTC. Protein sequence: CATSSGLAGGFYEQYF.